This record looks at one T cell receptor (beta chain) sequence and its context. This entry comes from a study of T cells in localized non-small cell lung cancer. The CDR3 spans 20 residues. V shed 5 bases, J shed 8 bases, and the junction held 21 bases outside the gene matches. Germline V lookup: CDR1 SGHNT, CDR2 YENEEA. Assay used: immunoSEQ multiplex PCR; TCRdb lists only in-frame clones, some missing. Here the sample spans around 6,000 clones, about 15% being singletons. Sequenced here: normal lung tissue next to the tumor, sampled before any cancer treatment. The clonotype comes from a male donor at least 60 years old with stage II squamous cell lung carcinoma. The V and J genes are TRBV11-3 and TRBJ1-6; 10 bases agree with TRBD1. CDR3 sequence (DNA): TGTGCCAGCAGCCGAGATATCCGGGACAGGGGTGTGGTTCGGGATTCACCCCTCCACTTT. This gives the protein CASSRDIRDRGVVRDSPLHF.